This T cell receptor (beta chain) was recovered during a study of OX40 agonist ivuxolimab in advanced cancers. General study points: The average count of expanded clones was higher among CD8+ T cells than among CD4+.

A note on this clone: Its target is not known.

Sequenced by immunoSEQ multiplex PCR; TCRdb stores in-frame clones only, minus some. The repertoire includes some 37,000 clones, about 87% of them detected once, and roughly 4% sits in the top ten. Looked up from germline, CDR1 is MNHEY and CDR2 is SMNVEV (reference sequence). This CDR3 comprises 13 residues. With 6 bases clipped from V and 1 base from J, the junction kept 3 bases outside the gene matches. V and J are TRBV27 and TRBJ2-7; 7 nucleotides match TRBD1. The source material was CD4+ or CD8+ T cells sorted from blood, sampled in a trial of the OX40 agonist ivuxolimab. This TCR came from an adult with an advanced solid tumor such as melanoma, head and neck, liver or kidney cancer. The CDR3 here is CASSSRGSYEQYF. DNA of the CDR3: TGTGCCAGCAGCAGCAGGGGGTCCTACGAGCAGTACTTC.